Below, 26 T cell receptor beta chains from the same sample are listed, as sequenced in a study of T cells in localized non-small cell lung cancer. The method was immunoSEQ multiplex PCR; TCRdb's version includes in-frame clones alone and lacks a portion of them. The table lists around 40,000 clones, approximately 91% of them singletons. The sample in question was peripheral blood, obtained before any cancer treatment. These receptors were taken from a female donor over 55 with stage I squamous cell lung carcinoma.

The chain uses TRBV30 and TRBJ1-1; D is unresolved. CDR3 length equals 11 residues. V lost 2 bases and J 0 bases, leaving 1 base between the germline ends. The germline V gene has CDR1 GTSNPN and CDR2 SVGIG (reference sequence). CDR3 in DNA: TGTGCCTGGAGTCTGAACACTGAAGCTTTCTTT. Translated: CAWSLNTEAFF. Full variable domain (rest looked up from reference TRBV30 and TRBJ1-1): SQTIHQWPATLVQPVGSPLSLECTVEGTSNPNLYWYRQAAGRGLQLLFYSVGIGQISSEVPQNLSASRPQDRQFILSSKKLLLSDSGFYLCAWSLNTEAFFGQGTRLTVV.

This chain uses TRBV7-3 with TRBJ2-1; tentative D call: TRBD2 (6 bases). Germline V gene lookup returns CDR1 SGHTA and CDR2 FQGTGA. V dropped 5 bases and J dropped 8 bases, with 13 bases sitting between them. This CDR3 contains 13 residues. CDR3 sequence: CASSQTRGYEQFF. The CDR3 bases are TGTGCCAGCAGCCAGACTAGAGGCTATGAGCAGTTCTTC. Looking up the rest from reference TRBV7-3 and TRBJ2-1 gives the full variable domain: GAGVSQTPSNKVTEKGKYVELRCDPISGHTALYWYRQSLGQGPEFLIYFQGTGAADDSGLPNDRFFAVRPEGSVSTLKIQRTERGDSAVYLCASSQTRGYEQFFGPGTRLTVL.

The chain uses TRBV7-2 and TRBJ1-2; TRBD1 might be the D (6 bases). CDR1 and CDR2 from the germline V gene are SGHTA and FQGNSA. Trimming removed 3 bases from V and 2 bases from J, with 7 bases in between. The CDR3 contains 13 residues. CDR3 DNA: TGTGCCAGCAGCTTTGGACAGAACTATGGCTACACCTTC. It is translated as CASSFGQNYGYTF.

This chain links TRBV5-1 with TRBJ1-1, with TRBD1 matching 8 bases. The CDR3 totals 15 residues. From germline, CDR1 is SGHRS and CDR2 YFSETQ. J lost 5 bases, V lost 2 bases, and 8 bases had no gene match. The CDR3 DNA is TGCGCCAGCAGCTTATCCAGGGGGCAGGGGACTGAAGCTTTCTTT. Its protein product is CASSLSRGQGTEAFF.

The chain employs TRBV12-1 and TRBJ2-1; TRBD2, the D gene given by the table, was not confirmed from the DNA. TRBV12-1 represents a pseudogene. The CDR3 runs to 17 residues. In DNA, the CDR3 is TGTGCCAGCAGCCCAGGGACTAGCGGGCCAATCTACAATGAGCAGTTCTTC. Amino acids: CASSPGTSGPIYNEQFF.

This chain links TRBV7-9 with TRBJ2-7; 10 nucleotides match TRBD1. Losses at the gene ends were 5 bases for V and 5 bases for J; bases not matched to a gene: 9. Per germline, CDR1 SEHNR and CDR2 FQNEAQ (reference sequence). This CDR3 comprises 15 residues. In nucleotides, the CDR3 is TGTGCCAGCAGCCTATCGACAGGGGGCCAGAACGAGCAGTACTTC. This gives the protein CASSLSTGGQNEQYF.

This chain connects TRBV19 to TRBJ2-7; 7 positions match TRBD1. Germline-derived CDR1 and CDR2 are LNHDA and SQIVND (reference sequence). Trimming cost V 2 bases and J 4 bases; bases outside gene matches: 8. The CDR3 is 15 residues long. CDR3 bases: TGTGCCAGTAGTATATCCGCCAGGGGGTCATACGAGCAGTACTTC. It is translated as CASSISARGSYEQYF. The full variable domain, rest sourced from reference TRBV19 and TRBJ2-7, is DGGITQSPKYLFRKEGQNVTLSCEQNLNHDAMYWYRQDPGQGLRLIYYSQIVNDFQKGDIAEGYSVSREKKESFPLTVTSAQKNPTAFYLCASSISARGSYEQYFGPGTRLTVT.

The rearrangement joins TRBV9 to TRBJ2-6; 10 nucleotides agree with TRBD2. CDR1 SGDLS and CDR2 YYNGEE come from the germline V gene. The CDR3 covers 17 residues. J lost 1 base, V lost 4 bases, and 5 bases had no gene match. The CDR3 reads CASSSGTSVSGANVLTF. CDR3 sequence (DNA): TGTGCCAGCAGCTCCGGGACTAGCGTTTCTGGGGCCAACGTCCTGACTTTC.

V usage is TRBV29-1 and J usage is TRBJ2-3; tentatively, D is TRBD2 (6 bases). With 4 bases removed from V and 4 bases from J, the gap between germline ends came to 15 bases. This CDR3 is 14 amino acids long. Germline-derived CDR1 and CDR2 are SQVTM and ANQGSEA. The CDR3 region has the DNA TGCAGCGTTGGGATCCCAGCGGGTTCAGATACGCAGTATTTT. Translated, it gives CSVGIPAGSDTQYF.

V is TRBV7-9 and J is TRBJ1-2, with 7 bases lining up with TRBD1. CDR3 length: 16 amino acids. V lost 3 bases and J lost 3; bases outside the gene matches: 10. Germline lookup yields CDR1 SEHNR and CDR2 FQNEAQ (reference sequence). The CDR3 DNA sequence: TGTGCCAGCAGCTTCTTTGGACAGGAGAGGTACTATGGCTACACCTTC. The encoded protein is CASSFFGQERYYGYTF.

This rearrangement joins TRBV5-1 to TRBJ2-6; D gene uncertain. V lost 5 bases, J lost 3 bases, and 12 bases lay in between. The length of the CDR3 is 15 residues. Germline V gene data show CDR1 as SGHRS and CDR2 as YFSETQ. The CDR3 loop is CASRMAGIGANVLTF. CDR3 sequence (DNA): TGCGCCAGCAGAATGGCTGGTATTGGGGCCAACGTCCTGACTTTC. Drawing the rest from reference TRBV5-1 and TRBJ2-6, the complete variable domain is KAGVTQTPRYLIKTRGQQVTLSCSPISGHRSVSWYQQTPGQGLQFLFEYFSETQRNKGNFPGRFSGRQFSNSRSEMNVSTLELGDSALYLCASRMAGIGANVLTFGAGSRLTVL.

The genes are TRBV2 and TRBJ1-1; D call uncertain. The CDR3 sequence is 14 residues long. The V and J ends lost 1 base and 0 bases respectively, with 6 bases between them. Germline-derived CDR1 and CDR2 are SNHLY and FYNNEI. CDR3 amino acids: CASSEEIMNTEAFF. CDR3 nucleotide sequence: TGTGCCAGCAGTGAAGAGATCATGAACACTGAAGCTTTCTTT. The full variable domain, its missing parts supplied by reference TRBV2 and TRBJ1-1, is EPEVTQTPSHQVTQMGQEVILRCVPISNHLYFYWYRQILGQKVEFLVSFYNNEISEKSEIFDDQFSVERPDGSNFTLKIRSTKLEDSAMYFCASSEEIMNTEAFFGQGTRLTVV.

The chain joins TRBV7-3 to TRBJ2-2; the match to TRBD2 covers 13 bases. CDR3 length: 16 amino acids. Germline CDR1 reads SGHTA; CDR2 reads FQGTGA. V lost 5 bases, J lost 4 bases, and 4 bases stayed unmatched. The CDR3 DNA reads TGTGCCAGCAGCGGACTAGCGGGAGTTAGCACCGGGGAGCTGTTTTTT. Residues: CASSGLAGVSTGELFF.

The CDR3 nucleotides read TGTGCCAGCAGCATCCGGGACAGGGGGTCCTACAATGAGCAGTTCTTC. Translation gives CASSIRDRGSYNEQFF. This chain connects TRBV7-2 to TRBJ2-1, with TRBD1 matching 11 bases. The CDR3 sequence is 16 residues long. With 5 bases clipped from V and 1 base from J, the junction kept 4 bases outside the gene matches. Looked up from germline, CDR1 is SGHTA and CDR2 is FQGNSA. Supplemented by reference TRBV7-2 and TRBJ2-1, the full variable domain reads GAGVSQSPSNKVTEKGKDVELRCDPISGHTALYWYRQSLGQGLEFLIYFQGNSAPDKSGLPSDRFSAERTGGSVSTLTIQRTQQEDSAVYLCASSIRDRGSYNEQFFGPGTRLTVL.

The chain joins TRBV19 to TRBJ2-7; 9 bases map to TRBD2. CDR3 length: 15 amino acids. The germline V gene encodes CDR1 LNHDA and CDR2 SQIVND (reference sequence). V lost 5 bases and J lost 4; bases outside the gene matches: 9. CDR3 bases: TGTGCCAGTAGTCTACGACTAGCGGAGGGGTACGAGCAGTACTTC. Its translation is CASSLRLAEGYEQYF. Full variable domain (outside the CDR3, taken from reference TRBV19 and TRBJ2-7): DGGITQSPKYLFRKEGQNVTLSCEQNLNHDAMYWYRQDPGQGLRLIYYSQIVNDFQKGDIAEGYSVSREKKESFPLTVTSAQKNPTAFYLCASSLRLAEGYEQYFGPGTRLTVT.

This chain uses TRBV10-2 with TRBJ2-3, with TRBD2 matching over 8 bases. From germline, CDR1 is WSHSY and CDR2 SAAADI. The CDR3 runs 19 residues. V shed 0 bases and J 0 bases; nucleotides not matched to a gene: 11. The CDR3 reads CASSESPGSREGSTDTQYF. CDR3 coding DNA: TGCGCCAGCAGTGAGTCTCCGGGGTCCCGGGAGGGTAGCACAGATACGCAGTATTTT.

CDR3 in amino acids: CASRDPGGTDTQYF. CDR3 DNA: TGTGCCAGCAGGGATCCGGGGGGCACAGATACGCAGTATTTT. This chain uses TRBV5-8 with TRBJ2-3; D might be TRBD2 (6 bases). From germline, CDR1 is SGHTS and CDR2 YDEGEE. Trimming shortened V by 5 bases and J by 1 base, and 11 bases separated the two germline ends. This CDR3 contains 14 residues.

The J gene is TRBJ2-3, the V gene TRBV30, with 7 positions matching TRBD2. The CDR3 runs 14 residues. Looked up from germline, CDR1 is GTSNPN and CDR2 is SVGIG (reference sequence). The trim removed 3 bases at V and 5 bases at J, leaving 8 bases unmatched. CDR3 in DNA: TGTGCCTGGAGGCCCGGCGGGAGTAGAGATACGCAGTATTTT. It encodes CAWRPGGSRDTQYF. Looking up the rest from reference TRBV30 and TRBJ2-3 gives the full variable domain: SQTIHQWPATLVQPVGSPLSLECTVEGTSNPNLYWYRQAAGRGLQLLFYSVGIGQISSEVPQNLSASRPQDRQFILSSKKLLLSDSGFYLCAWRPGGSRDTQYFGPGTRLTVL.

CDR3 nucleotide sequence: TGTGCCTGGAGTACGCAGGGCAATCAGCCCCAGCATTTT. This codes for CAWSTQGNQPQHF. This chain links TRBV30 with TRBJ1-5; unclear D gene. Germline loops: CDR1 GTSNPN, CDR2 SVGIG (reference sequence). The CDR3 runs 13 residues. V lost 2 bases to trimming and J lost 2 bases, with 7 bases between them.

The chain links TRBV7-3 to TRBJ1-4; 7 nucleotides align to TRBD1. Germline CDR1 SGHTA, CDR2 FQGTGA. The trim removed 2 bases at V and 7 bases at J, leaving 4 bases unmatched. The CDR3 length is 14 residues. DNA of the CDR3: TGTGCCAGCAGCTTACTGGGACAGTTTGAAAAACTGTTTTTT. This gives the protein CASSLLGQFEKLFF.

The V call is TRBV27, the J call TRBJ1-3; D is uncertain. This CDR3 comprises 13 residues. The germline gives CDR1 MNHEY, CDR2 SMNVEV (reference sequence). V lost 2 bases and J lost 3, with 5 bases in between. The CDR3 loop reads CASSLQIGNTIYF. The DNA of the CDR3 is TGTGCCAGCAGTTTACAGATTGGAAACACCATATATTTT.

The chain joins TRBV5-1 to TRBJ1-5; D is uncertain. This CDR3 is 15 amino acids long. Trimming left V 1 base short and J 0 bases short, with 8 bases between. Germline loops: CDR1 SGHRS, CDR2 YFSETQ. The CDR3 DNA is TGCGCCAGCAGCTTGCTCGGGGATAGCAATCAGCCCCAGCATTTT. Protein sequence: CASSLLGDSNQPQHF.

The rearrangement uses TRBV28 and TRBJ2-1; TRBD1 aligns across 7 bases. Germline-derived CDR1 and CDR2 are MDHEN and SYDVKM. J gave up 6 bases and V 7 bases, and 6 bases lay outside the gene matches. The CDR3 spans 13 residues. The CDR3 sequence: CASTRAGGNEQFF. The CDR3 DNA is TGTGCCAGCACCCGAGCAGGGGGCAATGAGCAGTTCTTC.

J is TRBJ1-4 and V is TRBV5-1; a weak D match, TRBD1 (6 bases). This CDR3 contains 15 residues. The ends were cut back, 0 bases at V and 7 bases at J, with 13 bases in the middle. Germline values: CDR1 SGHRS, CDR2 YFSETQ. The CDR3 DNA reads TGCGCCAGCAGCTTGGTGGCCTCAGGGGCTGAAAAACTGTTTTTT. Amino acid sequence: CASSLVASGAEKLFF.

The chain is built from TRBV11-2 and TRBJ1-2; 8 bases are shared with TRBD1. The ends lost 5 bases at V and 4 bases at J; junction bases unmatched: 12. Germline CDR1 is SGHAT and CDR2 is FQNNGV. The CDR3 is made up of 16 amino acids. The CDR3 DNA is TGTGCCAGCAGCCCCCGGGCAGGGGGCTTTCGCTATGGCTACACCTTC. Its protein is CASSPRAGGFRYGYTF.

The chain links TRBV30 to TRBJ1-2; D not certain. CDR1 is GTSNPN and CDR2 is SVGIG in the germline V gene (reference sequence). The length of the CDR3 is 14 residues. V was cut by 4 bases and J by 1 base, with 13 bases left in between. CDR3 in DNA: TGTGCCTGGACCTTCAGCAGAATTAACTATGGCTACACCTTC. Its translation: CAWTFSRINYGYTF.